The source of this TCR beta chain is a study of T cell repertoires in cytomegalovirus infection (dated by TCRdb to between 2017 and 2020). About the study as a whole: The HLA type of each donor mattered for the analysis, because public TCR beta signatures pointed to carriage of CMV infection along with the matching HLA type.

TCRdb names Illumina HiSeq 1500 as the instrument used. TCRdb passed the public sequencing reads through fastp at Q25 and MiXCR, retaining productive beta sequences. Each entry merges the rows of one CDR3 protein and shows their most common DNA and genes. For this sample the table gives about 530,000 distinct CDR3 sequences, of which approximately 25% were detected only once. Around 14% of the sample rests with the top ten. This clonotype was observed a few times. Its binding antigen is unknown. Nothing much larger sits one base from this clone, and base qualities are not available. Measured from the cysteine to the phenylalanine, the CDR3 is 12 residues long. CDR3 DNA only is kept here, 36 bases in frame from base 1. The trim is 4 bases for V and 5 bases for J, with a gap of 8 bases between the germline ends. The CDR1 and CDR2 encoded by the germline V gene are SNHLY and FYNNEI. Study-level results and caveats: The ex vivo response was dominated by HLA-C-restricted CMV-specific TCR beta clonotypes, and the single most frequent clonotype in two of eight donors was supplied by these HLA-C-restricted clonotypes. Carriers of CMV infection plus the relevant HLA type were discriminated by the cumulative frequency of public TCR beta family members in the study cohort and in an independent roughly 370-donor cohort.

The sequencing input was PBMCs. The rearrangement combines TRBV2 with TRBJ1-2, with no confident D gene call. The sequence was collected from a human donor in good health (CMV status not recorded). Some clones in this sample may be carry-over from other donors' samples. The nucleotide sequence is TGTGCCAGCAGTGTAGAGGGTTATGGCTACACCTTC. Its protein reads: CASSVEGYGYTF.